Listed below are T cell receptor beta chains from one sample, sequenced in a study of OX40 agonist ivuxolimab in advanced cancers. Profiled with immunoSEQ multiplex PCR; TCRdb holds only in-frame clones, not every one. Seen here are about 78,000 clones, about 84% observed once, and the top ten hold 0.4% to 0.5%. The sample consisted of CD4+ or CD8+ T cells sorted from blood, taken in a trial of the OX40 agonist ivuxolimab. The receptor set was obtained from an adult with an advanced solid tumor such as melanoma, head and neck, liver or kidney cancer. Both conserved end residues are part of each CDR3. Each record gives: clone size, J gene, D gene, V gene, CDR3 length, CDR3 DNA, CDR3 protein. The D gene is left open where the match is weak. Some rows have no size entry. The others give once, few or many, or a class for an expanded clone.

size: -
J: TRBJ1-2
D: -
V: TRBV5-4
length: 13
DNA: TGTGCTATGGGGCAGACACAAAACTATGGCTACACCTTC
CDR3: CAMGQTQNYGYTF

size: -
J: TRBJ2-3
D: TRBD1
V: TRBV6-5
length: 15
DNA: TGTGCCAGCAAATTCTCAGGACAGGGATCAGATACGCAGTATTTT
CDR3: CASKFSGQGSDTQYF

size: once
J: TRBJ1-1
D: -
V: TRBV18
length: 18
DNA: TGTGCCAGCTCGTATTCCACTCCTAGATTAAAACCGAACACTGAAGCTTTCTTT
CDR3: CASSYSTPRLKPNTEAFF

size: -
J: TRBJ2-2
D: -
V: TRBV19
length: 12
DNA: TGTGCCAGTAGTCCCCCCATCGGGGAGCTGTTTTTT
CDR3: CASSPPIGELFF

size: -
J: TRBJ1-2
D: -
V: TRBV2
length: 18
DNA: TGTGCCAGCAAGGACGAGGGGATTACAGAAGTGGCTAACTATGGCTACACCTTC
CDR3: CASKDEGITEVANYGYTF

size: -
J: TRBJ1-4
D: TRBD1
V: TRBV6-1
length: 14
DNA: TGTGCCAGCATATACAGGGGCCTTAATGAAAAACTGTTTTTT
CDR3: CASIYRGLNEKLFF

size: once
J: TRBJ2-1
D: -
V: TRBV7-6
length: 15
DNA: TGTGCCAGCAGCCAACAGGACCTCAGGGTGTATGAGCAGTTCTTC
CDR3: CASSQQDLRVYEQFF

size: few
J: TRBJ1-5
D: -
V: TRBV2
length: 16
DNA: TGTGCCAGCAGTGATCTGAAGGGGCAAGTCAATCAGCCCCAGCATTTT
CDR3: CASSDLKGQVNQPQHF

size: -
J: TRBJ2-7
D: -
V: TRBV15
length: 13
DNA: TGTGCCACCAGCAGAGATAGAGTGAGCGAGCAGTACTTC
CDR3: CATSRDRVSEQYF

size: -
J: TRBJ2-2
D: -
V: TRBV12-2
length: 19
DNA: TGTGCAAGTCGCTCTTACCGCGCCCAACGATCACTGCTCACCGGGGAGCTGTTTTTT
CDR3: CASRSYRAQRSLLTGELFF

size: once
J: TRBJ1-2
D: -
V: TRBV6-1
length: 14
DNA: TGTGCCAGCAGCGGGGCGGGGGCCCGCTATGGCTACACCTTC
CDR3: CASSGAGARYGYTF

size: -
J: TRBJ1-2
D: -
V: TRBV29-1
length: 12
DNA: TGCAGCGCCTCACAGGGACGCTATGGCTACACCTTC
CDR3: CSASQGRYGYTF

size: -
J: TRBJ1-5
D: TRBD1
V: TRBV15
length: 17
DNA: TGTGCCACCAGCAGAGGGATGGACAGGGACCCTAATCAGCCCCAGCATTTT
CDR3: CATSRGMDRDPNQPQHF

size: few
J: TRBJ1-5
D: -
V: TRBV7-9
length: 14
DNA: TGTGCCAGCAGCTTACAGGGCCGCAATCAGCCCCAGCATTTT
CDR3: CASSLQGRNQPQHF

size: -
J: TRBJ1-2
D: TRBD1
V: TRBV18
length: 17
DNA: TGTGCCAGCTCACCCTCGGTTACCCAGGGACAGGGCTATGGCTACACCTTC
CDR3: CASSPSVTQGQGYGYTF

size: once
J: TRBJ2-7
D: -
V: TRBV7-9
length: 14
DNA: TGTGCCAGCAGCTTCGCTAGCAGGGGTGTAAAGCAGTACTTC
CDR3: CASSFASRGVKQYF

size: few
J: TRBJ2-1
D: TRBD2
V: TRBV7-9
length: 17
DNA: TGTGCCAGCAGCCACTCCCTTAGCGGGGGCCCCTACAATGAGCAGTTCTTC
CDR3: CASSHSLSGGPYNEQFF

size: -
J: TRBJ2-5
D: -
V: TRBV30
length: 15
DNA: TGTGCCTGGAGTGTAAGCCCGAGGGCCGGAGAGACCCAGTACTTC
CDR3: CAWSVSPRAGETQYF

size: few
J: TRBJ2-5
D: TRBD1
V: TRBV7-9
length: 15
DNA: TGTGCCAGCAGCTTATGGACAGGGACTTCGGAGACCCAGTACTTC
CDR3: CASSLWTGTSETQYF

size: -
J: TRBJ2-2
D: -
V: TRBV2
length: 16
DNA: TGTGCCAGCAGTGAAGTTGGAGGGGCTATCACCGGGGAGCTGTTTTTT
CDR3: CASSEVGGAITGELFF

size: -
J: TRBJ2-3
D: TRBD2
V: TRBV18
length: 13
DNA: TGTGCCAGCTCACCCGGGGGGGGAGATACGCAGTATTTT
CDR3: CASSPGGGDTQYF

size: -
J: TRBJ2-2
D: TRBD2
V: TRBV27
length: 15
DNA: TGTGCCAGCGGGACTTGGGGGGGTGGCACCGGGGAGCTGTTTTTT
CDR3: CASGTWGGGTGELFF

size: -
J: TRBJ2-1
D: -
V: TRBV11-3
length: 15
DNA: TGTGCCAGCAGCTTAAGGGACGGGGGTAACAATGAGCAGTTCTTC
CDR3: CASSLRDGGNNEQFF

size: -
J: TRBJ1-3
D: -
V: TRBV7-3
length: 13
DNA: TGTGCCAGCAGCACGGACATCGGAAACACCATATATTTT
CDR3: CASSTDIGNTIYF

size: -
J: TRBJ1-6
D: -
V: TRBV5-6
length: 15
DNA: TGTGCCAGCAGCTTGAGTCAGGTAGTAAATTCACCCCTCCACTTT
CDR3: CASSLSQVVNSPLHF

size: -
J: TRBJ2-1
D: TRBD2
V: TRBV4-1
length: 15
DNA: TGCGCCAGCAGCCATTTGACTAGCGGGAGGGATGAGCAGTTCTTC
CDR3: CASSHLTSGRDEQFF

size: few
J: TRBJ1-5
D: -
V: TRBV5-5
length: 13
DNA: TGTGCCAGCAGCTCCTTAGGCAATCAGCCCCAGCATTTT
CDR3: CASSSLGNQPQHF

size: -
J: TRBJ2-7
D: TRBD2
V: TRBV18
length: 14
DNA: TGTGCCAGCTCACAGTCGGCGGGAGAGAGCGAGCAGTACTTC
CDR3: CASSQSAGESEQYF

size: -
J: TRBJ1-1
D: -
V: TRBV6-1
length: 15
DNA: TGTGCCAGCAGTGAACAAGGGGGTATTTACACTGAAGCTTTCTTT
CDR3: CASSEQGGIYTEAFF

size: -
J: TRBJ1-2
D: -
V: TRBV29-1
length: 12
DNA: TGCAGCGTTGAAGGCACTGCCTATGGCTACACCTTC
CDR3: CSVEGTAYGYTF